This TCR beta chain was captured by sequencing in a study of blood T cell repertoires in COVID-19. On the study more broadly: The samples span acute and convalescent COVID-19 from the United States, Italy and Spain.

Sequenced by immunoSEQ multiplex PCR; TCRdb stores in-frame clones only, minus some. The table shows tens of thousands of clones, with 65% to 80% occurring only once. Seattle patients were enrolled during active infection and followed longitudinally. This clone has more than one count but fewer than ten. The CDR3 totals 15 residues. Germline V CDR1 and CDR2: MNHEY, SVGAGI. The trim removed 6 bases at V and 4 bases at J, leaving 3 bases unmatched. The sequenced material came from peripheral blood. This clonotype was sampled from a man in his thirties or forties with COVID-19, enrolled during active disease. The chain carries TRBV6-5 and TRBJ2-5; 15 nucleotides match TRBD2. The CDR3 DNA is TGTGCCAGCAGAGGACTAGCGGGGGGGCGAGAGACCCAGTACTTC. This gives the protein CASRGLAGGRETQYF.